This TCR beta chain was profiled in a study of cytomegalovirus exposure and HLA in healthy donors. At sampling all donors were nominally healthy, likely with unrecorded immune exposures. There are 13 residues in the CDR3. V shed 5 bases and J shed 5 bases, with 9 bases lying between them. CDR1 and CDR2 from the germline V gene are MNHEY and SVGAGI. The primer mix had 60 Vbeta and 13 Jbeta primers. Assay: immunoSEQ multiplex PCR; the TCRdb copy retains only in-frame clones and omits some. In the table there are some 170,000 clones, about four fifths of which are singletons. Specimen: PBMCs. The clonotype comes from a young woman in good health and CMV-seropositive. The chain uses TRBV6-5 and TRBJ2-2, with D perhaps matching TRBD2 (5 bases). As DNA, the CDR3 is TGTGCCAGCAGTGACCGAGGGACCGGGGAGCTGTTTTTT. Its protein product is CASSDRGTGELFF.